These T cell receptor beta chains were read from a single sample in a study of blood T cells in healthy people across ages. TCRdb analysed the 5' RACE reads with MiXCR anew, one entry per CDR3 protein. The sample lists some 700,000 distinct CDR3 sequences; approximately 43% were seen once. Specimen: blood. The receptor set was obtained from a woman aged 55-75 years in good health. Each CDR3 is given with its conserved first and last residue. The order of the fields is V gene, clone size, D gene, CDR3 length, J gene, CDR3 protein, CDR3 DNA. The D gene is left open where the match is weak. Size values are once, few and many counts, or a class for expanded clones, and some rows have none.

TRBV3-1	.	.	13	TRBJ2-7	CASSAHGSYEQYF	TGTGCCAGCAGCGCCCACGGCTCCTACGAGCAGTACTTC
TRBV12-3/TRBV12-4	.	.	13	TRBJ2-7	CASSLLTDYEQYF	TGTGCCAGCAGTCTCCTGACGGATTACGAGCAGTACTTC
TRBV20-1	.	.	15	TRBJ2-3	CSAPRGGTFGATQYF	TGCAGTGCGCCCCGAGGGGGGACTTTTGGAGCGACGCAGTATTTT
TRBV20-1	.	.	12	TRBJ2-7	CSAPLTENEQYF	TGCAGTGCTCCCTTGACAGAAAATGAGCAGTACTTC
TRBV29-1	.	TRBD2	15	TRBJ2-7	CSVEDTREGHYEQYF	TGCAGCGTTGAAGATACCCGGGAGGGGCACTACGAGCAGTACTTC
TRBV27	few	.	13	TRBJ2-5	CASSLVPFETQYF	TGTGCCAGCAGTTTAGTCCCGTTTGAGACCCAGTACTTC
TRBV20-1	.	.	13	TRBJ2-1	CSGSFASYNEQFF	TGCAGTGGTTCGTTTGCTTCCTACAATGAGCAGTTCTTC
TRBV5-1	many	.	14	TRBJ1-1	CASSLQAMNTEAFF	TGCGCCAGCAGCTTACAGGCGATGAACACTGAAGCTTTCTTT
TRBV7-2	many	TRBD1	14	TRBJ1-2	CASSQTGSDYGYTF	TGTGCCAGCAGCCAGACAGGGAGTGACTATGGCTACACCTTC
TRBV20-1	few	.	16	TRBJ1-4	CSAPILGAATNEKLFF	TGCAGTGCTCCCATACTGGGGGCCGCAACTAATGAAAAACTGTTTTTT
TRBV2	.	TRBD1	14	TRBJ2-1	CASIGQASPFGQFF	TGTGCCAGCATCGGACAGGCGAGCCCTTTCGGGCAGTTCTTC
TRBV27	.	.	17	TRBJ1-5	CASSLSYDPYSNQPQHF	TGTGCCAGCAGTTTATCGTACGATCCTTATAGCAATCAGCCCCAGCATTTT
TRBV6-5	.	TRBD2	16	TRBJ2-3	CASRPRAGAPKDTQYF	TGTGCCAGCAGGCCACGAGCGGGAGCACCGAAAGATACGCAGTATTTT
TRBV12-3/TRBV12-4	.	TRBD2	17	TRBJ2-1	CAGSLGLAGAGWDEQFF	TGTGCCGGCAGTCTGGGACTAGCGGGAGCAGGTTGGGATGAGCAGTTCTTC
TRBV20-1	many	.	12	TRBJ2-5	CSAPWGQETQYF	TGCAGTGCTCCTTGGGGGCAAGAGACCCAGTACTTC
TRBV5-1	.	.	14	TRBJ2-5	CASSEQGSEETQYF	TGCGCCAGCAGCGAACAGGGATCGGAAGAGACCCAGTACTTC
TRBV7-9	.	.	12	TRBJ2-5	CASSSSGPIQYF	.
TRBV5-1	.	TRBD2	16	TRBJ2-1	CASSLGGSGGYNEQFF	TGCGCCAGCAGCTTGGGCGGTAGCGGGGGGTACAATGAGCAGTTCTTC
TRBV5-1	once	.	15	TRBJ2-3	CASSPGSDYTDTQYF	TGCGCCAGCAGTCCAGGATCCGACTACACAGATACGCAGTATTTT
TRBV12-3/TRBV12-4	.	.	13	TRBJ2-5	CASSLDGRGEQYF	TGTGCCAGCAGTTTAGACGGGCGTGGTGAGCAGTACTTC
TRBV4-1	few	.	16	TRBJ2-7	CASSQDQGSRTKEQYF	TGCGCCAGCAGCCAAGATCAAGGCAGCCGAACGAAAGAGCAGTACTTC
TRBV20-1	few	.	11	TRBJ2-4	CSARDLSIQYF	TGCAGTGCTAGAGATCTTAGCATTCAGTACTTC
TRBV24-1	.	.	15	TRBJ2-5	CATSGRSGKQETQYF	TGTGCCACCAGCGGGAGATCAGGAAAACAAGAGACCCAGTACTTC
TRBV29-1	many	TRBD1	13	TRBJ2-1	CSVALRQGHEQFF	TGCAGCGTTGCCCTACGACAGGGGCATGAGCAGTTCTTC
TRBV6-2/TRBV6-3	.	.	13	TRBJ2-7	CASTRDSYNEQYF	TGTGCCAGCACCCGGGACTCTTACAATGAGCAGTACTTC
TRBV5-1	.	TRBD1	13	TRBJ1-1	CASSLGQGAEAFF	TGCGCCAGCAGCTTGGGGCAGGGGGCGGAAGCTTTCTTT
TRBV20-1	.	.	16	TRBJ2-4	CSARDQGILAKNIQYF	TGCAGTGCTAGAGATCAGGGAATTCTAGCCAAAAACATTCAGTACTTC
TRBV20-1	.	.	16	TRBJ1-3	CSARSVQDTSGNTIYF	TGCAGTGCTAGAAGCGTCCAGGACACCTCTGGAAACACCATATATTTT
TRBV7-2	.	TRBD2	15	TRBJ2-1	CTSIFGTSGYNEQFF	TGTACCAGCATTTTTGGGACTAGCGGCTACAATGAGCAGTTCTTC
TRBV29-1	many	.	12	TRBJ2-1	CSVEDLGNEQFF	TGCAGCGTTGAAGATTTGGGCAATGAGCAGTTCTTC
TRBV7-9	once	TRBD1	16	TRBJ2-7	CASSPTDGTGKGEQYF	TGTGCCAGCAGCCCCACGGACGGGACAGGGAAGGGGGAGCAGTATTTC
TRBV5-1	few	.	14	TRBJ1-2	CASSLVSPRDGYTF	TGCGCCAGCAGCTTAGTGAGCCCTAGGGATGGCTACACCTTC
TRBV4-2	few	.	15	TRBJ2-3	CASARSRDSTDTQYF	TGTGCCAGCGCAAGAAGCCGGGATAGCACAGATACGCAGTATTTT
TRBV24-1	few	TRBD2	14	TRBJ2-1	CATSGGRAYNEQFF	TGTGCCACCAGTGGCGGGAGGGCCTACAATGAGCAGTTCTTC
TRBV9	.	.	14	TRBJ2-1	CANSVGGEGGYPFF	TGTGCCAACAGCGTAGGAGGAGAGGGGGGGTATCCGTTCTTC
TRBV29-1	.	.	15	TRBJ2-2	CSVESRGSNTGELFF	TGCAGCGTTGAATCGAGGGGGTCAAACACCGGGGAGCTGTTTTTT
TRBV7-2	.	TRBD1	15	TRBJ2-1	CASTPWDSSYNEQFF	TGTGCCAGCACCCCCTGGGACAGCTCCTACAATGAGCAGTTCTTC
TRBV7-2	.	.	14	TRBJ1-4	CASSNTGPNEKLFF	TGTGCCAGCAGCAACACAGGGCCCAATGAAAAACTGTTTTTT